This T cell receptor (beta chain) was documented in a study of T cells expressing NK-cell markers. Background on the study: Seven of the eight sequenced donors were HCMV-seropositive; one was seronegative. Whole-study findings and limits: It was still unclear whether expanded NKG2C+ T cell clones were HCMV specific. Dominant NKG2C+ clonotypes in six donors made up about 1.0-7.0% of CD8+ T cells.

5'RACE template switching with UMIs generated TCR beta cDNA. TCRdb reanalyzed the 5' RACE reads, giving one entry per CDR3 protein sequence and no DNA. Recorded for this sample: approximately 440,000 distinct CDR3 sequences. Notes on this clonotype: Antigen: not known.

Germline CDR1 reads LGHDT; CDR2 reads YNNKEL (reference sequence). This CDR3 spans 14 amino acids. The source material was blood T cells: a sorted CD56 or NKG2C T cell subset, CD4+ or CD8+ T cells, or bulk PBMC T cells (not recorded which). This chain uses TRBV3-1 with TRBJ2-7. The TCR comes from a woman aged 50 to 65 in good health. The CDR3 spells CASSTYSDRGEQYF.